This TCR beta chain was found in a study of blood T cell repertoires in COVID-19. The CDR3 covers 14 residues. V was trimmed by 2 bases and J by 6 bases, leaving 12 bases between them. Germline CDR1 LNHDA, CDR2 SQIVND (reference sequence). Authors' processing steps: Estimation of nucleated cell counts relied on the amplification of reference gene primers. The repertoire was sequenced with immunoSEQ multiplex PCR; TCRdb's copy has only in-frame clones and lacks some. Clone size and the V and J calls come from that table; the DNA yielded D and trimming. Among 260,000 or so clones, roughly 90% were seen once, and the ten largest hold about 0.7%.

The sample taken for sequencing was peripheral blood. The TCR was taken from a human donor in a cohort sampled during active COVID-19. This chain connects TRBV19 to TRBJ2-3; possible D gene TRBD2, 5 bases. The CDR3 DNA follows: TGTGCCAGTAGTATAAAGCAGCGGCGTGATACGCAGTATTTT. This sequence encodes CASSIKQRRDTQYF.